This T cell receptor beta chain derives from a study of identical twins. Study-level results: Out-of-frame TCR alpha sharing observed in monozygotic twins exceeded model estimates. Cross-sectional statistical analysis was relied on for the conclusions, without the same donors being followed. While abundant cord blood beta clonotypes carried fewer insertions, memory repertoires showed no such pattern.

This clonotype was recorded at least ten times. The antigen is unknown. From the 5' RACE reads, TCRdb called clonotypes with MiXCR, one entry per CDR3 protein. The data hold 1.5 million to 2 million distinct CDR3 sequences, with 25% to 35% observed a single time. CDR1 is MNHEY, CDR2 SVGAGI, per germline. Trimming took off 8 bases at V and 2 bases at J, with 14 bases between the two ends. This CDR3 spans 14 amino acids. Healthy Caucasian donors formed the entire cohort. The sample was cord blood. The rearrangement links TRBV6-5 to TRBJ2-3; unclear D gene. The clonotype originates from a newborn girl in good health. DNA for the CDR3: TGTGCCAGCCGGCGTTTGGAATTCACAGATACGCAGTATTTT. Translated: CASRRLEFTDTQYF.